This T cell receptor (beta chain) was sequenced in a study of T cell responses to AZD1222 COVID-19 vaccine (TCRdb year 2021). With respect to the entire study: AZD1222 recipients with second doses at about 4 weeks or about 12 weeks were pooled, because spike-specific TCR depth and breadth did not differ between schedules. A total of 233 trial participants underwent TCR sequencing, of whom about 200 had received two doses of AZD1222 and approximately 26 had received two doses of the MenACWY control vaccine. Trial participants were enrolled by age into subgroups of 18-55, 56-69 and 70-plus years, and 148, 28 and 57 TCR-sequenced participants, respectively, were included in these subgroups. The investigation overall reported the following: After two AZD1222 doses, spike-specific TCR breadth and depth were significantly higher than at day 0 and than in MenACWY recipients. Conclusions about previously exposed vaccinees are limited because only a handful of AZD1222 recipients were SARS-CoV-2 seropositive at baseline. Participants were mostly white British and included more females than males, and it was suggested by the authors that clonal diversity may have been underestimated. The vaccine-associated CD4 TCRs covered the entire spike protein, and the dominant responses fell in regions 160-218 and 743-854. Because no day 14 peak-response samples were available, repertoires were characterized only after the peak T cell response. The 56-69-year group was small, and its depth increase did not reach significance, likely because of low power. Epitopes outside the regions mutated in the B.1.351 and B.1.1.7 variants were reportedly recognized by nearly half of the unique spike-specific TCRs.

The CDR3 regions of human TCRbeta chains were analyzed by immunosequencing. Per the source publication's procedure: Repertoire TCRs were checked for matches against a reference library of SARS-CoV-2-specific TCRs that had been generated using the MIRA antigen-specificity platform. Breadth meant the fraction of unique TCRs that were SARS-CoV-2-associated, whereas depth meant the fraction of total T cells that were SARS-CoV-2-associated. Each spike-specific TCR was assigned to its reactive spike region and to a CD4 or CD8 class using the MIRA data. Log10-transformed breadth and depth values were compared by one-way ANOVA with Sidak's multiple comparisons tests. In its TCRdb copy, this immuneACCESS table keeps in-frame sequences only and misses some clones. Where compared with another copy, unresolved V genes explain less than half of these, and the others have no known cause. V and J calls and clone size come straight from that table; D and trimming were deduced from the DNA. The table for this sample lists about 99,000 clones; 85% to 95% of them were counted only once. In total, the top ten clones hold 5% of the sample.

Notes on this clone: The specificity of this receptor is unknown. No base quality information exists; no much larger clone differs at one position.

Sample time point, as interpreted from the label and publication: baseline before first vaccination. The vaccinee samples were drawn from two UK trials, COV001 and COV002, one of which was a single-blind randomized controlled phase 2/3 trial testing AZD1222 (ChAdOx1 nCoV-19) in healthy adults. Trial participant PBMC samples were collected at day 0 and day 28 after the second dose for TCRbeta chain sequencing. The CDR3 holds 11 amino acids from the cysteine to the phenylalanine. Only the CDR3 part of the read is kept: 33 bases, read in frame from the first base. Between the V and J ends, shortened by 2 bases and 5 bases respectively, the junction contains 3 bases. Reading the germline V gene (reference sequence) gives CDR1 SEHNR and CDR2 FQNEAQ.

This TCR came from an adult in good health. Rearrangement joined TRBV7-9 to TRBJ1-1; a confident D gene designation cannot be given. The sequencing used peripheral blood, collected on day 0 of AZD1222 vaccination. In nucleotide form, the sequence is TGTGCCAGCAGCTTAAAGACTGAAGCTTTCTTT. Its protein reads: CASSLKTEAFF.